This passage covers 10 T cell receptor beta chains from one sample sequenced in a study of blood T cell repertoires in COVID-19. The repertoire was sequenced with immunoSEQ multiplex PCR; TCRdb's copy has only in-frame clones and lacks some. The table records tens of thousands of clones, around 80% of them present only once. The sample was peripheral blood. These receptors all stem from a man in his 60s with acute or convalescent COVID-19.

This clone has just a few counts. This chain connects TRBV28 to TRBJ2-1; 9 nucleotides agree with TRBD1. The CDR3 contains 16 residues. J gave up 5 bases and V 6 bases, and 11 bases lay outside the gene matches. Germline lookup yields CDR1 MDHEN and CDR2 SYDVKM. This chain's CDR3 is CASRIVGTGPNNEQFF. DNA for the CDR3: TGTGCCAGCAGGATCGTTGGGACAGGGCCTAACAATGAGCAGTTCTTC.

This rearrangement joins TRBV2 to TRBJ1-5; D is possibly TRBD1 (6 bases). This CDR3 contains 16 residues. Germline CDR1 SNHLY, CDR2 FYNNEI. V lost 7 bases to trimming and J lost 5 bases, with 21 bases between them. The CDR3 is CASTRSSWDTHQPQHF. The DNA of the CDR3 is TGTGCCAGCACCCGATCGTCGTGGGACACACATCAGCCCCAGCATTTT.

The chain joins TRBV19 to TRBJ1-1, with D maybe TRBD1 (5 bases). CDR1 is LNHDA, CDR2 SQIVND, per germline (reference sequence). The germline V and J ends were trimmed by 3 bases and 3 bases, with 14 bases remaining between them. This CDR3 is built from 15 residues. The CDR3 DNA reads TGTGCCAGTAGTATTTACGACAGCCTGGACACTGAAGCTTTCTTT. Translated: CASSIYDSLDTEAFF.

This chain joins TRBV7-2 and TRBJ2-5; D is unresolved. The germline V gene encodes CDR1 SGHTA and CDR2 FQGNSA. The CDR3 is made up of 17 amino acids. The ends were cut back, 1 base at V and 1 base at J, with 16 bases in the middle. The CDR3 DNA follows: TGTGCCAGCAGCTTAGGAATCGAGCGACGTTTCCAAGAGACCCAGTACTTC. Amino acid sequence: CASSLGIERRFQETQYF.

This clone came up a few times. The CDR3 loop reads CASSLVGGTAGYTF. CDR3 in DNA: TGCGCCAGCAGCTTGGTAGGGGGAACGGCTGGCTACACCTTC. The V call is TRBV5-1, the J call TRBJ1-2; D may be TRBD1 (6 bases). The ends were cut back, 0 bases at V and 7 bases at J, with 13 bases in the middle. CDR1 is SGHRS and CDR2 is YFSETQ in the germline V gene. The CDR3 length is 14 residues.

J is TRBJ1-5 and V is TRBV15; the D is unclear. This CDR3 region has 13 residues. The V end lost 5 bases, the J end lost 3 bases, and 8 bases lay between the germline ends. The V gene's germline CDR1 is LNHNV and CDR2 YYDKDF (reference sequence). The CDR3 DNA reads as TGTGCCACCAGCCGTCAGGTCAATCAGCCCCAGCATTTT. Translating it yields CATSRQVNQPQHF.

Comments on this clone: This specimen includes other DNA sequences encoding the same CDR3. V usage is TRBV7-9 and J usage is TRBJ1-4; D ambiguous. The V gene's germline CDR1 is SEHNR and CDR2 FQNEAQ (reference sequence). With 1 base removed from V and 2 bases from J, the gap between germline ends came to 8 bases. The length of the CDR3 is 15 residues. CDR3 region: CASSLGLTTNEKLFF. In DNA form, the CDR3 reads TGTGCCAGCAGCTTAGGTTTGACTACTAATGAAAAACTGTTTTTT.

The CDR3, as DNA: TGTGCCAGTAGCCGCGGACTAGCGGAAAACACAGATACGCAGTATTTT. Translated: CASSRGLAENTDTQYF. The genes are TRBV19 and TRBJ2-3, with 10 bases fitting TRBD2. The V segment lost 6 bases and the J segment 2 bases; nucleotides outside the gene matches: 8. CDR3 size: 16 residues. Looked up from germline, CDR1 is LNHDA and CDR2 is SQIVND (reference sequence).

The chain combines TRBV7-8 with TRBJ1-5; possibly TRBD1 for D (6 bases). The V and J ends lost 2 bases and 2 bases respectively, with 16 bases between them. Per germline, CDR1 SGHVS and CDR2 FQNEAQ. The CDR3 spans 17 residues. For the CDR3, the DNA is TGTGCCAGCAGCTTAATTGGCGGGGGGCCGGGCAATCAGCCCCAGCATTTT. This encodes CASSLIGGGPGNQPQHF.

This clone showed up just a few times. V gene TRBV7-8 combines with J gene TRBJ1-1, with 10 bases matching TRBD1. The length of the CDR3 is 15 residues. Germline V gene sequence: CDR1 SGHVS, CDR2 FQNEAQ. With 6 bases clipped from V and 2 bases from J, the junction kept 6 bases outside the gene matches. Here the CDR3 reads CASRPGTGVNTEAFF. The CDR3 DNA sequence: TGTGCCAGCAGACCCGGGACAGGGGTTAACACTGAAGCTTTCTTT.